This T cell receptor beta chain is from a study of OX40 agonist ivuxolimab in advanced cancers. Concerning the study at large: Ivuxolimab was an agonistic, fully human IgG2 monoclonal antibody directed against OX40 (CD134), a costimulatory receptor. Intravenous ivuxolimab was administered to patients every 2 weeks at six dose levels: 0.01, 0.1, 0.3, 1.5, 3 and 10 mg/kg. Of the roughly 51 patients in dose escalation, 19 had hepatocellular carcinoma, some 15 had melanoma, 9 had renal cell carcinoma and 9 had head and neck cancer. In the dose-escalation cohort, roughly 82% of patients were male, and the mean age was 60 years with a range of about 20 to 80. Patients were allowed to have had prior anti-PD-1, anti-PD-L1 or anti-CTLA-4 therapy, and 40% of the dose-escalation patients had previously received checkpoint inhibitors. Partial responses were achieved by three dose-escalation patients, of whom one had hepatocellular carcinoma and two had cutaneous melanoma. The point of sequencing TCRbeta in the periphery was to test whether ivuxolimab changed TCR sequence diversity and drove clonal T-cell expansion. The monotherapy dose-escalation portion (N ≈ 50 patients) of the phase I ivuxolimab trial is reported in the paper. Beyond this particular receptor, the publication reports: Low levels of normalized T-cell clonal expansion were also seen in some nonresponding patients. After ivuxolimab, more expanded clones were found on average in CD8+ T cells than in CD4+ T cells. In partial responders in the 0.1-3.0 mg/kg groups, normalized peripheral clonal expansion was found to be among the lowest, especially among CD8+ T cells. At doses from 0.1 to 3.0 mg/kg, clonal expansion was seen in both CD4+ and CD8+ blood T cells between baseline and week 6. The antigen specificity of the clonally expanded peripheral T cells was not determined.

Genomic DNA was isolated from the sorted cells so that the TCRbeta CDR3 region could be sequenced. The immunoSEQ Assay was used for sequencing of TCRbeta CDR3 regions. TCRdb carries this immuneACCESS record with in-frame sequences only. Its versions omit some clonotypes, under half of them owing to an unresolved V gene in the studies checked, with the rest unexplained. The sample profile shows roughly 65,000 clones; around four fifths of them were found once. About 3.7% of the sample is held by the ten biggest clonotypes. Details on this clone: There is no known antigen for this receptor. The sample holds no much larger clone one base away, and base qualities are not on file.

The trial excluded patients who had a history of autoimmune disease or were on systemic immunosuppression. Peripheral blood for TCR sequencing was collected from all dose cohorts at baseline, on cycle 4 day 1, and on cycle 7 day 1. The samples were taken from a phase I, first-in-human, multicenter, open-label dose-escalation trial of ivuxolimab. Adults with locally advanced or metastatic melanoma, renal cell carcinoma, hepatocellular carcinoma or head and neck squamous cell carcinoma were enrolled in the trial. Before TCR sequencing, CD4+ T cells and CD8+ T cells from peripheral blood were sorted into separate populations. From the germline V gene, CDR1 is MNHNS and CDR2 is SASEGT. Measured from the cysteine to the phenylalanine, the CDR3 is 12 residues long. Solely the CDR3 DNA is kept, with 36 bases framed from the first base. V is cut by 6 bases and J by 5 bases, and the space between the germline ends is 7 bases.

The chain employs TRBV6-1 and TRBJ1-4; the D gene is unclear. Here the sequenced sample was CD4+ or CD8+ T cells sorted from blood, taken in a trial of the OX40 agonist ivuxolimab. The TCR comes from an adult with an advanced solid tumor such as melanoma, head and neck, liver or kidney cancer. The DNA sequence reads TGTGCCAGCAGGGGCCCAAATGAAAAACTGTTTTTT. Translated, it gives CASRGPNEKLFF.